One and the same sample provided the 8 T cell receptor beta chains below, sequenced in a study of long-term antiretroviral therapy in people with HIV. Researchers report immunoSEQ v3.0 was run at survey level. Sequencing used immunoSEQ multiplex PCR; TCRdb keeps in-frame clones, though not all of them. The sample shows approximately 9,400 clones, roughly 78% of them seen only once. The source material was unsorted PBMCs, sampled 0.6 years before starting antiretroviral therapy. These TCRs come from a man aged 35 to 55 with HIV.

This clone was seen only once. One end of the junction fails to match germline, which may point to a read error. J is TRBJ2-3 and V is TRBV7-9, with D tentatively TRBD1 or TRBD2 (5 bases each). Germline CDR1 reads SEHNR; CDR2 reads FQNEAQ (reference sequence). This CDR3 comprises 10 residues. The CDR3 loop is CASSQQPGHF. In DNA form, the CDR3 reads TGTGCCAGCAGCCAACAGCCGGGACATTTT.

V gene TRBV2 combines with J gene TRBJ2-3; D is undetermined. V lost 6 bases and J 1 base, leaving 17 bases between the germline ends. The germline V gene has CDR1 SNHLY and CDR2 FYNNEI. This CDR3 comprises 16 residues. The CDR3: CASRHLDATRTDTQYF. CDR3 nucleotides: TGTGCCAGCAGGCATTTGGATGCCACTCGCACAGATACGCAGTATTTT. The whole variable domain, remainder taken from reference TRBV2 and TRBJ2-3, is EPEVTQTPSHQVTQMGQEVILRCVPISNHLYFYWYRQILGQKVEFLVSFYNNEISEKSEIFDDQFSVERPDGSNFTLKIRSTKLEDSAMYFCASRHLDATRTDTQYFGPGTRLTVL.

The chain carries TRBV7-9 and TRBJ1-4; D call uncertain. Between the trimmed V and J ends, which lost 3 bases and 0 bases, there was a span of 8 bases. CDR1 is SEHNR and CDR2 is FQNEAQ in the germline V gene (reference sequence). The CDR3 is 15 residues long. CDR3 amino acids: CASSFREATNEKLFF. The CDR3 DNA is TGTGCCAGCAGCTTCAGAGAAGCAACTAATGAAAAACTGTTTTTT.

This clone was recorded once. The chain carries TRBV2 and TRBJ1-6; unclear D gene. CDR1 and CDR2 (germline): SNHLY, FYNNEI. Trimming stripped 6 bases from V and 7 bases from J, with 10 bases between. CDR3 length: 13 amino acids. The CDR3, as DNA: TGTGCCAGCAGCCCCGGGCAGAATTCACCCCTCCACTTT. This codes for CASSPGQNSPLHF.

The V and J genes are TRBV10-2 and TRBJ2-1, with D tentatively TRBD2 (5 bases). Between the trimmed V and J ends, which lost 6 bases and 6 bases, there was a span of 12 bases. Germline V gives CDR1 WSHSY, CDR2 SAAADI. The CDR3 is 13 residues long. This chain's CDR3 is CASSPGRGNEQFF. In DNA, the CDR3 is TGCGCCAGCAGCCCCGGACGGGGCAATGAGCAGTTCTTC.

The chain is built from TRBV27 and TRBJ1-2, with TRBD1 as a possible D gene (5 bases). Looked up from germline, CDR1 is MNHEY and CDR2 is SMNVEV (reference sequence). This CDR3 region has 15 residues. V was clipped by 0 bases and J by 7 bases, with 15 bases between them. This CDR3 reads CASSLSSQGFSGYTF. The CDR3 DNA reads as TGTGCCAGCAGTTTATCGAGTCAGGGTTTCAGTGGCTACACCTTC.

This clone has just a few counts. The chain couples TRBV27 to TRBJ2-7; D is unclear. V shed 5 bases and J shed 0 bases, with 8 bases lying between them. The length of the CDR3 is 13 residues. Germline CDR1 reads MNHEY; CDR2 reads SMNVEV (reference sequence). The CDR3 spells CASSTDASYEQYF. DNA of the CDR3: TGTGCCAGCAGTACGGACGCCTCCTACGAGCAGTACTTC.

This clone was seen a few times. The CDR3 coding sequence is TGTGCCAGCAGGCTGATTAGGAGTGGGAACACTGAAGCTTTCTTT. It codes for CASRLIRSGNTEAFF. The chain joins TRBV11-2 to TRBJ1-1; no firm D call. V lost 6 bases and J lost 1, with 15 bases in between. CDR1 is SGHAT and CDR2 is FQNNGV in the germline V gene. The CDR3 runs 15 residues. Supplemented by reference TRBV11-2 and TRBJ1-1, the full variable domain reads EAGVAQSPRYKIIEKRQSVAFWCNPISGHATLYWYQQILGQGPKLLIQFQNNGVVDDSQLPKDRFSAERLKGVDSTLKIQPAKLEDSAVYLCASRLIRSGNTEAFFGQGTRLTVV.